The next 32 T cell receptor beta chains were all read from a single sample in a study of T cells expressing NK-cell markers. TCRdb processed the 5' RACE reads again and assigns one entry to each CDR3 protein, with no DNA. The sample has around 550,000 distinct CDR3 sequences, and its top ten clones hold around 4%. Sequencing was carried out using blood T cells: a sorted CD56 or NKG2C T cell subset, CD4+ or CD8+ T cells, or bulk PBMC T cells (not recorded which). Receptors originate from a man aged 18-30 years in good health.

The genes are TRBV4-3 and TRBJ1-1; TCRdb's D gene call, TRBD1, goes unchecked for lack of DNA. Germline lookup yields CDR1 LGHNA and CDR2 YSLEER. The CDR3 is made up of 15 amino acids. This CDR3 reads CASSRKQTGFTEAFF.

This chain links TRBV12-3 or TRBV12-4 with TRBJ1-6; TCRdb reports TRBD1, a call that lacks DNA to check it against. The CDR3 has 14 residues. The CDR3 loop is CASSAAEGNSPLHF.

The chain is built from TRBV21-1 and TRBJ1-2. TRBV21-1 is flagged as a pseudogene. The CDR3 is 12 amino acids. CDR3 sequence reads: CASSKEGGGYTF.

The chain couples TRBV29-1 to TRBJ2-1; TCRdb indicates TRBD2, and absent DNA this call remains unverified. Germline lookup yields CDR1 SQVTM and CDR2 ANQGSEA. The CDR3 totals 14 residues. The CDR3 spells CSVEETSGRMEQFF.

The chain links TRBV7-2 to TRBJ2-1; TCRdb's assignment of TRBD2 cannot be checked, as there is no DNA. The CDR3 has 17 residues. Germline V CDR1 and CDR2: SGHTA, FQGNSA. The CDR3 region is CASSFTVKREASHEQFF.

CDR3 in amino acids: CASSPGPANVNEQFF. The chain employs TRBV11-2 and TRBJ2-1; the TCRdb call, TRBD2, lacks DNA for checking. The CDR3 length is 15 residues. CDR1 SGHAT and CDR2 FQNNGV come from the germline V gene.

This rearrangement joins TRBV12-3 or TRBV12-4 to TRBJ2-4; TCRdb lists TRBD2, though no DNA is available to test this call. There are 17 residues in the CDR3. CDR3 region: CASSWGLAGDRKNIQYF.

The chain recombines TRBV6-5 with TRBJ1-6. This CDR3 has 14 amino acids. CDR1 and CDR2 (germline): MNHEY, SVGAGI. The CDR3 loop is CASSYSIINSPLHF.

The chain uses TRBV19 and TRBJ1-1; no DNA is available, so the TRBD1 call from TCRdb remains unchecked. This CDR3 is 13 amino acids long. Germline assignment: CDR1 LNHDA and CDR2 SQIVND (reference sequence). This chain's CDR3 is CASGRVVGTEAFF.

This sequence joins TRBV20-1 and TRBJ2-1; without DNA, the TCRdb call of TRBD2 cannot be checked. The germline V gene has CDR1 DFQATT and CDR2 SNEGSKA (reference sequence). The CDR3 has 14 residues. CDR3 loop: CSARVAGGINEQFF.

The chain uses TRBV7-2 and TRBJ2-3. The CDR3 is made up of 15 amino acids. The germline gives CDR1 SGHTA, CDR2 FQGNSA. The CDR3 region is CASSPSRTSGDTQYF. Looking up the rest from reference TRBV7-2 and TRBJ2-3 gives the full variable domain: GAGVSQSPSNKVTEKGKDVELRCDPISGHTALYWYRQSLGQGLEFLIYFQGNSAPDKSGLPSDRFSAERTGGSVSTLTIQRTQQEDSAVYLCASSPSRTSGDTQYFGPGTRLTVL.

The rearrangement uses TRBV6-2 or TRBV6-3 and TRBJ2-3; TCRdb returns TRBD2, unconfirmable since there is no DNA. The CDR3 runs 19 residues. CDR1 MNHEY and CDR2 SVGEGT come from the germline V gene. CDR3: CASSPMGPGLAGVPDTQYF.

CDR3 region: CASSSRSDTQYF. The chain joins TRBV6-5 to TRBJ2-3. The CDR3 is made up of 12 amino acids. Germline V lookup: CDR1 MNHEY, CDR2 SVGAGI.

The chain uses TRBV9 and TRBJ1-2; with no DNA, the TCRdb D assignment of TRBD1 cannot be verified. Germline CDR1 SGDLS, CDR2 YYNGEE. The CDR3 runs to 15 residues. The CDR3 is CASSVEGASNYGYTF.

The CDR3: CATSDFAGWGETQYF. The rearrangement uses TRBV24-1 and TRBJ2-5. CDR1 KGHDR and CDR2 SFDVKD come from the germline V gene. This CDR3 is built from 15 residues.

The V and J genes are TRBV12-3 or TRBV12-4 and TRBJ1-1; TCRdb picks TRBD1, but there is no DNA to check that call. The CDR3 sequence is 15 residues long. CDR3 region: CASSPLDRENTEAFF.

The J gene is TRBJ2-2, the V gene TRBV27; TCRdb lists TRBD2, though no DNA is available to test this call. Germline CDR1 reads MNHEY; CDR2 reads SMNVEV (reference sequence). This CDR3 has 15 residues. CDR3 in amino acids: CASRRGTSLPGELFF.

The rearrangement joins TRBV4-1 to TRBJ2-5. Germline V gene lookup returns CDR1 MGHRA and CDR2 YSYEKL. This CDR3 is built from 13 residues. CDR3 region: CASSQVLQETQYF.

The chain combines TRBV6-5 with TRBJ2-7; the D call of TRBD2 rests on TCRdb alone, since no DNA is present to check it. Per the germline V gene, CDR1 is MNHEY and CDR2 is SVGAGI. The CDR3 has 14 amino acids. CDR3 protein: CASCREEGAYEQYF.

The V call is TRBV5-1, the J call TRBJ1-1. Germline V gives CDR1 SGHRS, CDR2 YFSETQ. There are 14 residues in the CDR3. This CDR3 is CASGEDTWGTEAFF.

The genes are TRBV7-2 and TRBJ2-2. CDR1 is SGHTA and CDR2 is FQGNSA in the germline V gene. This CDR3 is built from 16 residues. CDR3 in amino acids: CASSLAAVSMTGELFF. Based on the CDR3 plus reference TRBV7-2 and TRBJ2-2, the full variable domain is GAGVSQSPSNKVTEKGKDVELRCDPISGHTALYWYRQSLGQGLEFLIYFQGNSAPDKSGLPSDRFSAERTGGSVSTLTIQRTQQEDSAVYLCASSLAAVSMTGELFFGEGSRLTVL.

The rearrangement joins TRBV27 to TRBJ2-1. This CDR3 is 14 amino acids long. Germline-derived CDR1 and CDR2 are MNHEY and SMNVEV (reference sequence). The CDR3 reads CASSLLGAGNEQFF.

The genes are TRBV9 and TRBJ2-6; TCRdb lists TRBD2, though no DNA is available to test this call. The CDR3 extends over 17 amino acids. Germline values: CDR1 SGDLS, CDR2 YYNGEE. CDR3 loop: CASTPRGDRSGANVLTF.

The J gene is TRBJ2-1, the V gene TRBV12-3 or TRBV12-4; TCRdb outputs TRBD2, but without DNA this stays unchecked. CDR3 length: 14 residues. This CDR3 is CASTRTSGSSEQFF.

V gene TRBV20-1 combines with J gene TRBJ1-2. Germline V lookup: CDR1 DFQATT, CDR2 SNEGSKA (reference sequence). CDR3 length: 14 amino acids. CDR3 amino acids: CSARDRSAHYGYTF.

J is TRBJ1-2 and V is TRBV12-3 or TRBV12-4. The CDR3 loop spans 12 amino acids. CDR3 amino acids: CASGPTLYGYTF.

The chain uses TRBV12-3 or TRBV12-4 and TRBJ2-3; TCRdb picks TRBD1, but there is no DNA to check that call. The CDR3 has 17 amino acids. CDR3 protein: CASSLPRTGVGTDTQYF.

The CDR3 protein is CAISGPTSGRAPETQYF. The gene calls are TRBV10-3 and TRBJ2-5; TCRdb gives TRBD2 as the D gene, but with no DNA this cannot be confirmed. In germline, CDR1 is ENHRY, CDR2 SYGVKD. CDR3 length: 17 residues.

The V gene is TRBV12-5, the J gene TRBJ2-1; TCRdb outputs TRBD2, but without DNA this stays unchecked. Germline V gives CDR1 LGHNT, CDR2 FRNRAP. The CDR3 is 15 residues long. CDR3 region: CASGPGWSGRGEQFF.

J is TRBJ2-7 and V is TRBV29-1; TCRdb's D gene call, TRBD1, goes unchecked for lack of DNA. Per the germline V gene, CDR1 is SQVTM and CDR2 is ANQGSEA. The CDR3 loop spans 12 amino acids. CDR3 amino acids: CSVAGGAGEQYF.

The CDR3 reads CASSQKQSRTSGFSTDTQYF. V and J are TRBV4-2 and TRBJ2-3; TCRdb reports TRBD2, a call that lacks DNA to check it against. CDR1 is LGHNA and CDR2 is YNFKEQ in the germline V gene. The CDR3 length is 20 residues.

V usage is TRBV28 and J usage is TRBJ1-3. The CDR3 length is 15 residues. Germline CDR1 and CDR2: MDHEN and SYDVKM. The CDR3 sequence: CASSFSRVSGNTIYF.